The 3 T cell receptor beta chains below come from one sample, sequenced in a study of blood T cell repertoires in COVID-19. Method: immunoSEQ multiplex PCR; TCRdb's copy keeps in-frame clones and lacks some. The data contain roughly 180,000 clones, 85% to 90% of them singletons. Specimen: peripheral blood. These receptors were obtained from a woman in her twenties or thirties with active or convalescent COVID-19.

V and J are TRBV11-2 and TRBJ2-1, with unresolved D. The CDR3 covers 17 residues. Germline V gene lookup returns CDR1 SGHAT and CDR2 FQNNGV. The V end lost 1 base, the J end lost 3 bases, and 16 bases lay between the germline ends. CDR3 sequence (DNA): TGTGCCAGCAGCTTAGTAGCTGGCAGTTCCTTCTACAATGAGCAGTTCTTC. This translates into CASSLVAGSSFYNEQFF.

The V and J genes are TRBV5-1 and TRBJ2-7; 12 bases align to TRBD2. The CDR3 contains 15 residues. The ends lost 4 bases at V and 6 bases at J; junction bases unmatched: 8. Looked up from germline, CDR1 is SGHRS and CDR2 is YFSETQ. The CDR3 spells CASSIRLAGAGEQYF. CDR3 sequence (DNA): TGCGCCAGCAGCATTCGACTAGCGGGAGCGGGCGAGCAGTACTTC.

The genes are TRBV2 and TRBJ1-4; tentative D call: TRBD1 (6 bases). V was trimmed by 5 bases and J by 4 bases, leaving 14 bases between them. Germline V gene sequence: CDR1 SNHLY, CDR2 FYNNEI. CDR3 length equals 15 residues. This chain's CDR3 is CASSPATGINEKLFF. The CDR3 DNA sequence: TGTGCCAGCAGTCCGGCGACAGGTATTAATGAAAAACTGTTTTTT.